This T cell receptor beta chain was found in a study of shared clonotypes between healthy human individuals. J gave up 0 bases and V 2 bases, and 7 bases lay outside the gene matches. Germline loops: CDR1 SGHNT, CDR2 YYREEE (reference sequence). This CDR3 is 19 amino acids long. It was across several immunoSEQ plates that each subset's genomic DNA was evenly split. Libraries were prepared by immunoSEQ multiplex PCR; TCRdb keeps only in-frame clonotypes and omits some of them. The repertoire holds under 2.5 million clones, with less than 95% as singletons. The V gene is TRBV5-4, the J gene TRBJ2-3; TRBD2 aligns across 15 bases. Specimen: naive CD4+ T cells from PBMCs. The subset here: CD45RA+ positively selected. This receptor was identified in a man in his late teens or twenties in good health. Some clones in this sample may be carry-over from other donors' samples. The CDR3 region is CASSLHPGTSGRSTDTQYF. CDR3 in DNA: TGTGCCAGCAGCTTACACCCCGGGACTAGCGGGAGGAGCACAGATACGCAGTATTTT.